These 21 T cell receptor beta chains share one sample of origin, sequenced in a study of blood T cell repertoires in COVID-19. Repertoires were generated with immunoSEQ multiplex PCR, while TCRdb's copy carries only in-frame clones and drops some. The data show 250,000 or so clones, 85% to 90% seen once. The sample was peripheral blood. All receptors derive from a man aged 25-45 years with COVID-19, enrolled during active disease.

Comments on this clone: Germline and junction disagree at one end, which may indicate a read error. This chain connects TRBV19 to TRBJ2-7; 9 nucleotides agree with TRBD1. CDR3 length: 12 residues. CDR1 is LNHDA, CDR2 SQIVND, per germline (reference sequence). The CDR3 spells CASSTHPGQGNF. Written as DNA, the CDR3 is TGTGCCAGTAGTACGCATCCGGGACAGGGTAATTTC.

The CDR3 here is CAIRILKQDLTTEAFF. CDR3 nucleotide sequence: TGTGCCATCAGGATACTCAAACAGGACCTGACCACTGAAGCTTTCTTT. The chain combines TRBV10-3 with TRBJ1-1; D may be TRBD1 (5 bases). Germline CDR1 is ENHRY and CDR2 is SYGVKD. Trimming stripped 6 bases from V and 4 bases from J, with 21 bases between. The CDR3 sequence is 16 residues long.

This sequence joins TRBV13 and TRBJ2-7; possible D gene TRBD1, 6 bases. V shed 5 bases and J shed 3 bases, with 17 bases lying between them. This CDR3 is built from 15 residues. Germline V gene data show CDR1 as PRHDT and CDR2 as FYEKMQ (reference sequence). CDR3 nucleotides: TGTGCCAGCAGCCGACGGACAGCGGCCGGCTACGAGCAGTACTTC. It encodes CASSRRTAAGYEQYF.

This clone was found once. The chain uses TRBV30 and TRBJ2-3; 7 nucleotides agree with TRBD1. The CDR3 length is 16 residues. Per germline, CDR1 GTSNPN and CDR2 SVGIG (reference sequence). With 1 base clipped from V and 1 base from J, the junction kept 8 bases outside the gene matches. The CDR3 protein is CAWSARQGWGTDTQYF. For the CDR3, the DNA is TGTGCCTGGAGTGCCCGACAGGGTTGGGGCACAGATACGCAGTATTTT.

This clone was picked up one time. The J gene is TRBJ2-7, the V gene TRBV5-4; 7 bases are a match to TRBD1. Unmatched junction bases numbered 10, after V lost 5 bases and J lost 2 bases. Germline assignment: CDR1 SGHNT and CDR2 YYREEE (reference sequence). This CDR3 has 15 residues. The chain's CDR3 is CASSLRGLGAYEQYF. The DNA of the CDR3 is TGTGCCAGCAGTCTTAGGGGGCTGGGAGCCTACGAGCAGTACTTC. The full variable domain, with the rest looked up from reference TRBV5-4 and TRBJ2-7, is ETGVTQSPTHLIKTRGQQVTLRCSSQSGHNTVSWYQQALGQGPQFIFQYYREEENGRGNFPPRFSGLQFPNYSSELNVNALELDDSALYLCASSLRGLGAYEQYFGPGTRLTVT.

The chain carries TRBV7-2 and TRBJ2-7; TRBD1 aligns across 9 bases. Germline CDR1 and CDR2: SGHTA and FQGNSA. V lost 5 bases, J lost 4 bases, and 12 bases stayed unmatched. The CDR3 contains 16 residues. In nucleotides, the CDR3 is TGTGCCAGCAGCGTGACCTCGGGACAGGGCACATACGAGCAGTACTTC. Translation gives CASSVTSGQGTYEQYF.

V and J are TRBV5-6 and TRBJ2-5, with TRBD1 as a possible D gene (5 bases). CDR1 SGHDT and CDR2 YYEEEE come from the germline V gene. Deletions cut 3 bases from V and 5 bases from J, with 5 bases between. The CDR3 is 11 residues long. CDR3 amino acids: CASSSGETQYF. CDR3 DNA sequence: TGTGCCAGCAGCTCAGGGGAGACCCAGTACTTC. Looking up the rest from reference TRBV5-6 and TRBJ2-5 gives the full variable domain: DAGVTQSPTHLIKTRGQQVTLRCSPKSGHDTVSWYQQALGQGPQFIFQYYEEEERQRGNFPDRFSGHQFPNYSSELNVNALLLGDSALYLCASSSGETQYFGPGTRLLVL.

The chain combines TRBV7-3 with TRBJ2-2, with a tentative D call TRBD2 (6 bases). CDR1 SGHTA and CDR2 FQGTGA come from the germline V gene. Trimming took off 6 bases at V and 6 bases at J, with 14 bases between the two ends. The length of the CDR3 is 14 residues. CDR3 in amino acids: CASSIVGGPGELFF. The CDR3 bases are TGTGCCAGCAGTATCGTGGGGGGACCCGGGGAGCTGTTTTTT.

The V call is TRBV3-1 (or the pseudogene TRBV3-2), the J call TRBJ1-3, with D hard to call. Trimming left V 0 bases short and J 3 bases short, with 9 bases between. The CDR3 runs to 15 residues. Germline values: CDR1 LGHDT, CDR2 YNNKEL (reference sequence). CDR3 loop: CASSQDSLYGNTIYF. The CDR3 DNA follows: TGTGCCAGCAGCCAAGATAGCCTCTATGGAAACACCATATATTTT.

This chain joins TRBV19 and TRBJ2-1, with 7 bases aligning to TRBD1. Germline loops: CDR1 LNHDA, CDR2 SQIVND (reference sequence). Losses at the gene ends were 4 bases for V and 4 bases for J; bases not matched to a gene: 7. The CDR3 has 15 amino acids. The CDR3, as DNA: TGTGCCAGTAGTACAGACAGGGTAGTGTACAATGAGCAGTTCTTC. Its translation is CASSTDRVVYNEQFF.

The rearrangement links TRBV6-5 to TRBJ1-5, with 11 positions matching TRBD1. There are 14 residues in the CDR3. V trimming: 6 bases; J trimming: 4 bases; junction bases outside the gene matches: 2. Germline CDR1 MNHEY, CDR2 SVGAGI. CDR3 sequence reads: CASRGTGGNQPQHF. The CDR3, as DNA: TGTGCCAGCAGAGGGACAGGGGGAAATCAGCCCCAGCATTTT.

The chain carries TRBV30 and TRBJ1-4; D is undetermined. V lost 2 bases and J 15 bases, leaving 19 bases between the germline ends. CDR1 and CDR2 from the germline V gene are GTSNPN and SVGIG (reference sequence). The length of the CDR3 is 13 residues. CDR3 protein: CAWSPDSSHPMFF. The CDR3 bases are TGTGCCTGGAGTCCAGATTCATCTCATCCGATGTTTTTT.

This chain uses TRBV5-1 with TRBJ2-5; TRBD1 might be the D (6 bases). V was clipped by 5 bases and J by 1 base, with 9 bases between them. Germline CDR1 SGHRS, CDR2 YFSETQ. This CDR3 has 13 amino acids. The CDR3 is CASSGTPQETQYF. The CDR3 DNA is TGCGCCAGCAGTGGGACACCCCAAGAGACCCAGTACTTC.

Note on this clone: Relative to the germline gene, one junction end is altered; a read error may explain this. This chain links TRBV7-3 with TRBJ2-7, with TRBD2 matching 7 bases. This CDR3 region has 15 residues. Germline values: CDR1 SGHTA, CDR2 FQGTGA. The CDR3 region has the DNA TGTGCCAGCAGCTTAGGGGGGAGGGCCTCCGACGAGCAGTACTTC. Amino acids: CASSLGGRASDEQYF.

The V call is TRBV7-3, the J call TRBJ1-6; TRBD1 matches at 11 bases. The V and J ends lost 4 bases and 8 bases, in that order; junction bases with no gene match: 4. The CDR3 totals 15 residues. From germline, CDR1 is SGHTA and CDR2 FQGTGA. The DNA of the CDR3 is TGTGCCAGCAGCTCCGGACAGGGGGCTTATTCACCCCTCCACTTT. It is translated as CASSSGQGAYSPLHF.

The V call is TRBV7-9, the J call TRBJ2-1, with 11 nucleotides matching TRBD2. Germline V lookup: CDR1 SEHNR, CDR2 FQNEAQ (reference sequence). J lost 11 bases, V lost 5 bases, and 5 bases had no gene match. This CDR3 has 13 residues. CDR3 sequence (DNA): TGTGCCAGCAGCCCAGGACTAGCGGGTAAGCAGTTCTTC. This sequence encodes CASSPGLAGKQFF. Complete variable domain (other parts from reference TRBV7-9 and TRBJ2-1): DTGVSQNPRHKITKRGQNVTFRCDPISEHNRLYWYRQTLGQGPEFLTYFQNEAQLEKSRLLSDRFSAERPKGSFSTLEIQRTEQGDSAMYLCASSPGLAGKQFFGPGTRLTVL.

This chain joins TRBV28 and TRBJ1-1; the D is unclear. The germline CDR1 and CDR2 sequences are MDHEN and SYDVKM. V lost 3 bases and J 8 bases, leaving 13 bases between the germline ends. This CDR3 spans 13 amino acids. CDR3 coding DNA: TGTGCCAGCAGTTTTTACACCGGCGGGGAAGCTTTCTTT. It encodes CASSFYTGGEAFF.

The chain joins TRBV2 to TRBJ2-7; 9 bases agree with TRBD2. Losses at the gene ends were 6 bases for V and 1 base for J; bases not matched to a gene: 16. The CDR3 length is 18 residues. Germline V gene lookup returns CDR1 SNHLY and CDR2 FYNNEI. The CDR3 reads CASRDSPIAGAGSYEQYF. The DNA of the CDR3 is TGTGCCAGCAGGGACAGCCCTATAGCGGGAGCAGGGTCCTACGAGCAGTACTTC. Full variable domain (outside the CDR3, taken from reference TRBV2 and TRBJ2-7): EPEVTQTPSHQVTQMGQEVILRCVPISNHLYFYWYRQILGQKVEFLVSFYNNEISEKSEIFDDQFSVERPDGSNFTLKIRSTKLEDSAMYFCASRDSPIAGAGSYEQYFGPGTRLTVT.

A note on this clone: At one of its ends the junction is not consistent with the germline gene, which may arise from a read error. This CDR3 reads CASSLAGGPYNEQFF. Here the CDR3 DNA reads TGTGCCAGCAGTTTAGCGGGAGGGCCCTACAATGAGCAGTTCTTC. The genes are TRBV7-9 and TRBJ2-1; 11 nucleotides match TRBD2. This CDR3 is 15 amino acids long. Germline-derived CDR1 and CDR2 are SEHNR and FQNEAQ (reference sequence).

The chain carries TRBV28 and TRBJ1-6; 11 bases map to TRBD1. Unmatched junction bases numbered 8, after V lost 7 bases and J lost 6 bases. CDR1 MDHEN and CDR2 SYDVKM come from the germline V gene. This CDR3 spans 16 amino acids. CDR3 in amino acids: CASNWDRGLVNSPLHF. CDR3 bases: TGTGCCAGCAATTGGGACAGGGGGTTAGTTAATTCACCCCTCCACTTT.

Worth noting for this clone: This CDR3 is also generated by other DNA sequences in the sample. V and J are TRBV12-3 or TRBV12-4 and TRBJ1-2; possible D gene TRBD1, 5 bases. The length of the CDR3 is 13 residues. The V gene lost 3 bases and the J gene lost 2 bases, with 7 bases spanning the gap. The CDR3 DNA sequence: TGTGCCAGCAGTTTGGGGCAAAACTATGGCTACACCTTC. It yields the protein CASSLGQNYGYTF.